This T cell receptor beta chain was observed in a study of T cell clonotyping in hematopoietic cell transplantation. The V and J ends lost 6 bases and 2 bases, in that order; junction bases with no gene match: 10. CDR3 length: 17 amino acids. Looked up from germline, CDR1 is MNHEY and CDR2 is SMNVEV (reference sequence). Method: immunoSEQ multiplex PCR; TCRdb's copy keeps in-frame clones and lacks some. The profile covers 65,000 to 75,000 clones, with 94% appearing a single time and roughly 1.7% taken by the ten largest. Of note for this clone: Its specificity is not known.

Study findings and constraints: Recipient TCR diversity dropped after transplant; expanded clonotypes rose from day 30 to 180. No sorting was done, leaving CD4 and CD8 contributions mixed. At the given depth, recipient repertoires were over 95% de novo clonotypes. Broader posttransplant TCR repertoire diversity was predicted by graft donor and pretransplant recipient Inverse Simpson Index values.

V and J are TRBV27 and TRBJ2-1; TRBD2 matches at 10 bases. The sequencing input was peripheral blood mononuclear cells. The TCR comes from a man aged 45-65 years in good health. Some clones in this sample may be carry-over from other donors' samples. The CDR3 protein is CASRGQREGTTYNEQFF. CDR3 sequence (DNA): TGTGCCAGCAGGGGGCAGCGGGAGGGTACTACCTACAATGAGCAGTTCTTC.